This T cell receptor (beta chain) is drawn from a study of T cells in localized non-small cell lung cancer. Notes on the study in general: Median detection of top 100 tumor clones in adjacent lung was over 45 clones. Higher blood T cell density tracked longer overall survival.

The CDR3 runs 14 residues. Germline V gene lookup returns CDR1 MDHEN and CDR2 SYDVKM. V lost 8 bases and J lost 0, with 8 bases in between. The protocol was immunoSEQ multiplex PCR, while the TCRdb copy is restricted to in-frame clones and leaves out a portion. This sample yields tens of thousands of clones, of which roughly 87% are seen a single time; about 15% belongs to the top ten. Concerning this clone itself: Its specificity is unknown.

The clonotype comes from a man aged 35-69 years with stage I squamous cell lung carcinoma. The input for sequencing was peripheral blood, taken before any cancer treatment. This sequence joins TRBV28 and TRBJ2-6; D may correspond to TRBD1 or TRBD2 (5 bases each). CDR3 protein: CASRGASGANVLTF. In DNA, the CDR3 is TGTGCCAGCCGGGGCGCCTCTGGGGCCAACGTCCTGACTTTC.